This T cell receptor (beta chain) was sequenced for a study of cytomegalovirus exposure and HLA in healthy donors. Study-wide points: Most TCR sequences proved rare, with some public TCRs found in many donors. In the roughly 130 validation repertoires, a later analysis found that first-cohort TCR clusters tended to co-occur. Reportedly, diagnosis of cytomegalovirus status by the classifier showed high specificity and sensitivity.

Concerning this clone itself: What it binds is unknown.

Germline V gene sequence: CDR1 MNHEY, CDR2 SVGAGI. The V end was cut by 7 bases, the J end by 7 bases, with 5 bases between. There are 10 residues in the CDR3. The protocol was immunoSEQ multiplex PCR, while the TCRdb copy is restricted to in-frame clones and leaves out a portion. The repertoire includes about 63,000 clones, around 89% of them detected once, and approximately 1.2% sits in the top ten. The TCR was taken from a woman between 18 and 30 years old in good health and CMV-seronegative. The chain recombines TRBV6-5 with TRBJ1-3, with D hard to call. Sequenced input: PBMCs. CDR3 amino acids: CASMGNTIYF. CDR3 coding DNA: TGTGCCAGCATGGGCAACACCATATATTTT.